These 21 T cell receptor beta chains share one sample of origin, sequenced in a study of blood T cell repertoires in COVID-19. Data came from immunoSEQ multiplex PCR; TCRdb stores just in-frame clones and leaves some out. The repertoire includes under 200,000 clones, roughly 82% of them detected once, and roughly 5% sits in the top ten. Sequenced input: peripheral blood. The receptors here all came from a young woman with acute or convalescent COVID-19.

The rearrangement links TRBV29-1 to TRBJ1-2; D not resolved. Trimming removed 7 bases from V and 3 bases from J, with 18 bases in between. The CDR3 covers 14 residues. CDR1 SQVTM and CDR2 ANQGSEA come from the germline V gene. The CDR3 is CSGWGGRVDYGYTF. Here the CDR3 DNA reads TGCAGCGGCTGGGGAGGGCGGGTCGACTATGGCTACACCTTC.

V usage is TRBV7-9 and J usage is TRBJ2-7; D unresolved. Trimming shortened V by 3 bases and J by 3 bases, and 18 bases separated the two germline ends. The CDR3 has 16 residues. Germline V gene lookup returns CDR1 SEHNR and CDR2 FQNEAQ (reference sequence). The CDR3: CASSFLGRANDYEQYF. In nucleotides, the CDR3 is TGTGCCAGCAGCTTCCTCGGTAGAGCGAACGACTACGAGCAGTACTTC.

The genes are TRBV27 and TRBJ1-6; possible D gene TRBD1, 5 bases. This CDR3 has 16 amino acids. In germline, CDR1 is MNHEY, CDR2 SMNVEV (reference sequence). The ends were cut back, 0 bases at V and 10 bases at J, with 16 bases in the middle. The CDR3 spells CASSLSGGIGNSPLHF. CDR3 nucleotides: TGTGCCAGCAGTTTATCGGGGGGAATAGGTAACTCACCCCTCCACTTT.

The rearrangement joins TRBV7-9 to TRBJ2-7; 7 nucleotides align to TRBD1. Germline CDR1 reads SEHNR; CDR2 reads FQNEAQ (reference sequence). The CDR3 contains 12 residues. Trimming took 7 bases from V and 3 from J; bases not matched to a gene: 3. The DNA for the CDR3 is TGTGCCAGCAAGCCAGGGGGCTACGAGCAGTACTTC. It specifies CASKPGGYEQYF.

The chain carries TRBV5-6 and TRBJ1-2; a weak D match, TRBD1 (6 bases). CDR1 is SGHDT and CDR2 is YYEEEE in the germline V gene. CDR3 length: 13 amino acids. Between the trimmed V and J ends, which lost 5 bases and 4 bases, there was a span of 12 bases. The CDR3 DNA sequence: TGTGCCAGCAGACCCGGACAGTTCTATGGCTACACCTTC. It encodes CASRPGQFYGYTF.

The V gene is TRBV13, the J gene TRBJ2-1; D is perhaps TRBD2 (6 bases). The V end was cut by 2 bases, the J end by 13 bases, with 15 bases between. CDR1 PRHDT and CDR2 FYEKMQ come from the germline V gene (reference sequence). The CDR3 contains 13 residues. The CDR3, as DNA: TGTGCCAGCAGCTTATTAGAAATGCGGGAACAGTTCTTC. The encoded protein is CASSLLEMREQFF. Combining the CDR3 with reference TRBV13 and TRBJ2-1 gives the whole variable domain AAGVIQSPRHLIKEKRETATLKCYPIPRHDTVYWYQQGPGQDPQFLISFYEKMQSDKGSIPDRFSAQQFSDYHSELNMSSLELGDSALYFCASSLLEMREQFFGPGTRLTVL.

The J gene is TRBJ1-1, the V gene TRBV19; D not resolved. Trimming stripped 6 bases from V and 0 bases from J, with 11 bases between. The CDR3 has 14 amino acids. Germline loops: CDR1 LNHDA, CDR2 SQIVND (reference sequence). In nucleotides, the CDR3 is TGTGCCAGTAGAGAGGATGGTATGAACACTGAAGCTTTCTTT. Translating it yields CASREDGMNTEAFF.

The V and J genes are TRBV19 and TRBJ1-2; tentative D call: TRBD1 (6 bases). Per germline, CDR1 LNHDA and CDR2 SQIVND (reference sequence). This CDR3 has 15 residues. The V and J ends lost 5 bases and 1 base respectively, with 14 bases between them. The CDR3 protein is CASSPQTDSNYGYTF. CDR3 sequence (DNA): TGTGCCAGTAGTCCCCAGACGGACAGTAACTATGGCTACACCTTC.

The chain carries TRBV5-1 and TRBJ2-1; 7 nucleotides match TRBD2. V shed 5 bases and J 10 bases; nucleotides not matched to a gene: 6. The CDR3 spans 12 residues. Germline values: CDR1 SGHRS, CDR2 YFSETQ. The CDR3 DNA sequence: TGCGCCAGCAGTTACCAGCGGGGAGAGCAGTTCTTC. It specifies CASSYQRGEQFF.

A few counts support this clone. This chain joins TRBV11-2 and TRBJ1-5; D is uncertain. The CDR3 extends over 15 amino acids. Per the germline V gene, CDR1 is SGHAT and CDR2 is FQNNGV. Trimming removed 1 base from V and 1 base from J, with 8 bases in between. This chain's CDR3 is CASSLGGPSNQPQHF. The CDR3 DNA reads TGTGCCAGCAGCTTAGGTGGCCCGAGCAATCAGCCCCAGCATTTT.

This chain joins TRBV7-2 and TRBJ2-5; D possibly corresponds to TRBD2 (5 bases). CDR1 and CDR2 (germline): SGHTA, FQGNSA. The CDR3 totals 17 residues. The V end lost 5 bases, the J end lost 3 bases, and 22 bases lay between the germline ends. Written as DNA, the CDR3 is TGTGCCAGCAGCCTCTCAACGGGGTTTAGCGTCAAAGAGACCCAGTACTTC. Amino acids: CASSLSTGFSVKETQYF.

The chain is built from TRBV3-1 (or the pseudogene TRBV3-2) and TRBJ2-7; 14 nucleotides align to TRBD2. V lost 4 bases and J lost 4; bases outside the gene matches: 6. The CDR3 runs to 16 residues. Germline CDR1 is LGHDT and CDR2 is YNNKEL (reference sequence). The CDR3 spells CASSPSGTSGGYEQYF. The CDR3 DNA reads TGTGCCAGCAGCCCCTCAGGGACTAGCGGGGGTTACGAGCAGTACTTC.

The rearrangement joins TRBV9 to TRBJ1-4, with 8 bases that match TRBD1. The CDR3 has 15 residues. Losses at the gene ends were 0 bases for V and 5 bases for J; bases not matched to a gene: 3. Germline CDR1 is SGDLS and CDR2 is YYNGEE. The CDR3 DNA reads as TGTGCCAGCAGCGTAGGGGACAGGCAAAATGAAAAACTGTTTTTT. This gives the protein CASSVGDRQNEKLFF.

As for this clone: Within the sample, other DNA sequences also encode this same CDR3. The chain carries TRBV5-1 and TRBJ1-1; D is unresolved. The ends were cut back, 4 bases at V and 4 bases at J, with 11 bases in the middle. The CDR3 covers 13 residues. In germline, CDR1 is SGHRS, CDR2 YFSETQ. The CDR3 reads CASSPRGGTEAFF. DNA of the CDR3: TGCGCCAGCAGCCCCCGAGGTGGCACTGAAGCTTTCTTT. Using reference TRBV5-1 and TRBJ1-1 for the parts outside the CDR3, the full variable domain is KAGVTQTPRYLIKTRGQQVTLSCSPISGHRSVSWYQQTPGQGLQFLFEYFSETQRNKGNFPGRFSGRQFSNSRSEMNVSTLELGDSALYLCASSPRGGTEAFFGQGTRLTVV.

This clone was detected only a few times. The chain links TRBV3-1 (or the pseudogene TRBV3-2) to TRBJ2-7; D is unclear. Between the trimmed V and J ends, which lost 4 bases and 5 bases, there was a span of 18 bases. The CDR3 spans 15 residues. Looked up from germline, CDR1 is LGHDT and CDR2 is YNNKEL (reference sequence). CDR3 sequence: CASSPYLGSGDEQYF. The CDR3 nucleotides read TGTGCCAGCAGCCCTTATCTCGGGTCTGGCGACGAGCAGTACTTC.

The V and J genes are TRBV5-6 and TRBJ1-6, with 9 bases identical to TRBD1. Trimming at V came to 2 bases and at J to 6 bases, leaving 6 bases not matched to a gene. CDR1 is SGHDT, CDR2 YYEEEE, per germline. CDR3 length: 16 residues. The CDR3 coding sequence is TGTGCCAGCAGCTTTAACCGGGACAGGGCTAATTCACCCCTCCACTTT. Protein sequence: CASSFNRDRANSPLHF.

The chain carries TRBV6-1 and TRBJ1-1; 9 bases map to TRBD1. Trimming cost V 3 bases and J 1 base; bases outside gene matches: 12. Germline V gene lookup returns CDR1 MNHNS and CDR2 SASEGT. The CDR3 consists of 18 residues. Here the CDR3 reads CASSDPWGQGRRNTEAFF. CDR3 in DNA: TGTGCCAGCAGTGACCCTTGGGGACAGGGTAGGAGGAACACTGAAGCTTTCTTT.

The chain joins TRBV5-1 to TRBJ2-5; TRBD1 might be the D (6 bases). The CDR3 is 15 residues long. Germline-derived CDR1 and CDR2 are SGHRS and YFSETQ. Deletions cut 1 base from V and 2 bases from J, with 12 bases between. Here the CDR3 reads CASSLSLGAQETQYF. The DNA of the CDR3 is TGCGCCAGCAGCTTGTCCTTGGGGGCGCAAGAGACCCAGTACTTC.

The genes are TRBV5-8 and TRBJ1-5, with D tentatively TRBD1 (6 bases). V was clipped by 3 bases and J by 5 bases, with 15 bases between them. CDR3 length: 15 residues. Germline V CDR1 and CDR2: SGHTS, YDEGEE. The CDR3 nucleotides read TGTGCCAGCAGCTCCCGGGACAACCCACATCAGCCCCAGCATTTT. Amino acid sequence: CASSSRDNPHQPQHF.

This clone came up many times. The chain uses TRBV30 and TRBJ1-6, with 8 bases matching TRBD1. V lost 4 bases to trimming and J lost 5 bases; unmatched junction nucleotides: 1. The CDR3 contains 13 residues. Germline CDR1 reads GTSNPN; CDR2 reads SVGIG (reference sequence). As DNA, the CDR3 is TGTGCCTGGACGGGACAGGATAATTCACCCCTCCACTTT. Its translation: CAWTGQDNSPLHF.

The gene calls are TRBV25-1 and TRBJ1-2; 11 nucleotides align to TRBD1. Per germline, CDR1 MGHDK and CDR2 SYGVNS. This CDR3 is 14 amino acids long. After removal of 4 bases from V and 6 bases from J, the junction contained 4 bases not matched to a gene. The CDR3 DNA follows: TGTGCCAGCAGTGGGCTGGGACAGGGGGATGGCTACACCTTC. Its protein product is CASSGLGQGDGYTF.